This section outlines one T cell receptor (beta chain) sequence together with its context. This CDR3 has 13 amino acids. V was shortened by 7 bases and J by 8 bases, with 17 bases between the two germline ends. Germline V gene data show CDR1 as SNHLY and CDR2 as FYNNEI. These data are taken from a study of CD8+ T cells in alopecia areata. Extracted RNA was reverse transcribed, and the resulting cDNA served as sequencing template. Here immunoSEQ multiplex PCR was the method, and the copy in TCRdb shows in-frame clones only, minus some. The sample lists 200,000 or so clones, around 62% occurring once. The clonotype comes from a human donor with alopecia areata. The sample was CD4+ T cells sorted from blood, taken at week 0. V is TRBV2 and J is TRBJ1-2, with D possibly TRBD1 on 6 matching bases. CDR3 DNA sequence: TGTGCCAGCACCGAAAGGGGGGCCCGAGGCTACACCTTC. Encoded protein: CASTERGARGYTF.